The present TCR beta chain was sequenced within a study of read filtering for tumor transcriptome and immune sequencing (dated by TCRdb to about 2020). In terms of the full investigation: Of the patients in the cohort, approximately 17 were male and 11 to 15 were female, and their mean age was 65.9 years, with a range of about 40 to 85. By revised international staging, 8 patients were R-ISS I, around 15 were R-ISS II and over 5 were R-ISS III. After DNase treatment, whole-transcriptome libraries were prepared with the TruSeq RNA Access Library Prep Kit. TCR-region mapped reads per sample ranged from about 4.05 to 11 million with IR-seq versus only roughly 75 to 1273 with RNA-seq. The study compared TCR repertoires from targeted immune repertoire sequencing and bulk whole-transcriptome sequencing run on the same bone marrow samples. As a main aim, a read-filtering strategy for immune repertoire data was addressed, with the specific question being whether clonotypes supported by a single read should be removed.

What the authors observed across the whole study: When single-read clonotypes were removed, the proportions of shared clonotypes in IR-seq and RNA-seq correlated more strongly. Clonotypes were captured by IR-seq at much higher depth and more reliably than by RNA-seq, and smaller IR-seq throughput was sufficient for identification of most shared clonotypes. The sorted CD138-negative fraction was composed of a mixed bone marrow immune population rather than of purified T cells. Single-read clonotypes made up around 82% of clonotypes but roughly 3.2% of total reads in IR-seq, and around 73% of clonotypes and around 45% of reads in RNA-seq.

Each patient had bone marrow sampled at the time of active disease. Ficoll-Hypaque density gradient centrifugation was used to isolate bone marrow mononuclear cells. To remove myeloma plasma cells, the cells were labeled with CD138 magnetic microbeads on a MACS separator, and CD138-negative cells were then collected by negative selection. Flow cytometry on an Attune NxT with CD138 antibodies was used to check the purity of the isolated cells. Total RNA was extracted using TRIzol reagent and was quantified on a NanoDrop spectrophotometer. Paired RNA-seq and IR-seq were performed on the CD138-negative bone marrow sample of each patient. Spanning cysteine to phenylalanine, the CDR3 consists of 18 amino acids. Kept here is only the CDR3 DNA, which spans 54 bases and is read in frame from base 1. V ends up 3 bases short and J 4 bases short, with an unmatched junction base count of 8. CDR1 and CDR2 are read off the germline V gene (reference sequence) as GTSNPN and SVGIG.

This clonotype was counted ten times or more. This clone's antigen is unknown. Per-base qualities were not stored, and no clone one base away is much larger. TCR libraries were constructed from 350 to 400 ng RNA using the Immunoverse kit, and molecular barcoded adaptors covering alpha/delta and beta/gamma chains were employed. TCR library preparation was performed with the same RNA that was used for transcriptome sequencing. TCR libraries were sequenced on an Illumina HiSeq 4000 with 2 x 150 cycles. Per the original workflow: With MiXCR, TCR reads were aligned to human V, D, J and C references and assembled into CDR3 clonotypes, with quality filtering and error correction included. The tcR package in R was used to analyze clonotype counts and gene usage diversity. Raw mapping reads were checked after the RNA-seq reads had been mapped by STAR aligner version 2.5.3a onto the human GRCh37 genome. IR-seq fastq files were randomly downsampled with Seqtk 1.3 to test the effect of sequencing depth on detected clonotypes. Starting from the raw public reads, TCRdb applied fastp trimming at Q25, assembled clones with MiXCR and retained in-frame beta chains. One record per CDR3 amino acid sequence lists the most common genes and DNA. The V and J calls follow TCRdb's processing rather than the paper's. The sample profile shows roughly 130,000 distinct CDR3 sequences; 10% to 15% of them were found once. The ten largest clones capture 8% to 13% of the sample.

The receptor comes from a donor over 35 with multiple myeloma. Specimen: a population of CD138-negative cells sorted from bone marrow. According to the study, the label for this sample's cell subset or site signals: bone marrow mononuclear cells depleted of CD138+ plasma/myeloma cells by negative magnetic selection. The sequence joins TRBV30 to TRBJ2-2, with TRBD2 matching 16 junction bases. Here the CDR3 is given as CAWRGTSGRDRGTGELFF. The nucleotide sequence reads TGTGCCTGGAGAGGGACTAGCGGGAGGGATCGAGGCACCGGGGAGCTGTTTTTT.